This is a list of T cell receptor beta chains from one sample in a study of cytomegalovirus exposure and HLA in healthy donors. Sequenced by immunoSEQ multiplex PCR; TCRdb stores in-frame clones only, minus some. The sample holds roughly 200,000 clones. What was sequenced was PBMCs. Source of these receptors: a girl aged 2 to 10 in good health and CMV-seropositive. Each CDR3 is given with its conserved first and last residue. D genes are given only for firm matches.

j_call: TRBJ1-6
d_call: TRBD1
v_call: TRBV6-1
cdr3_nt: TGTGCCAGCAGTGAAGGGACAGGGAATTCACCCCTCCACTTT
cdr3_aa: CASSEGTGNSPLHF

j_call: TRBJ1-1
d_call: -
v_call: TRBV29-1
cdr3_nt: TGCAGCGTTCCCAGAGTTAGTGTGGGGGGTGGAGCTTTCTTT
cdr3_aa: CSVPRVSVGGGAFF

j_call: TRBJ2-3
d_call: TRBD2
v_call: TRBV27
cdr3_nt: TGTGCCAGCAGTCCGAGGACTAGACGGGGGGAAGATACGCAGTATTTT
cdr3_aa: CASSPRTRRGEDTQYF

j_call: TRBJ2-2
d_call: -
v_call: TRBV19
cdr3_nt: TGTGCCAGTAGTATATTAGTCGGGAGCCTCGGGGAGCTGTTTTTT
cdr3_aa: CASSILVGSLGELFF

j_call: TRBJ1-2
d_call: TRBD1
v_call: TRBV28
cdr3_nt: TGTGCCAGCAGTTTCGGGGACAGATCCAACTATGGCTACACCTTC
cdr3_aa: CASSFGDRSNYGYTF

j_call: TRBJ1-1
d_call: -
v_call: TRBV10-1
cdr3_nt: TGCGCCATAACAGGGACTGAAGCTTTCTTT
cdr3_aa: CAITGTEAFF

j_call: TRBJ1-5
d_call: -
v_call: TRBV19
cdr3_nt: TGTGCCAGTAGTATGGTCGGGGGAGGAGGTCAGCCCCAGCATTTT
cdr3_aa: CASSMVGGGGQPQHF

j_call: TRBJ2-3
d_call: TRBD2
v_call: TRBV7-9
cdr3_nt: TGTGCCAGCAGCCTCTTAGCGGGAGGGCCGACAGATACGCAGTATTTT
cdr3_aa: CASSLLAGGPTDTQYF

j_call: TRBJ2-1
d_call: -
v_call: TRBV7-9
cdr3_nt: TGTGCCAGCAGCTTAGCCTATGAGCAGTTCTTC
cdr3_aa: CASSLAYEQFF

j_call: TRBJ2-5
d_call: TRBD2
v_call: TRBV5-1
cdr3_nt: TGCGCCAGCAGCTCGATGGGACTAGCCCTTGGAGAGACCCAGTACTTC
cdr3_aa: CASSSMGLALGETQYF

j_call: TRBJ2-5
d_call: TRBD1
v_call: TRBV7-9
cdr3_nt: TGTGCCAGCAGCTCCCGGACAGGGGGTATAGAGACCCAGTACTTC
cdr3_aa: CASSSRTGGIETQYF

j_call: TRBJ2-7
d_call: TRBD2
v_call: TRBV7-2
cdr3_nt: TGTGCCAGCAGCTTAGGGGAGGGGAGCGGTCGGCTCTCCGAGCAGTACTTC
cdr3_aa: CASSLGEGSGRLSEQYF

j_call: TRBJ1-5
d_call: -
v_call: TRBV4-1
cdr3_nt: TGCGCCAGCAGCCAAGCCTTCTATCCAGAGGTAAATCAGCCCCAGCATTTT
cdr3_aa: CASSQAFYPEVNQPQHF

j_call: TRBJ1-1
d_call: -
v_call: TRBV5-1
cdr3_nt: TGCGCCAGCTCAGACGGGAGAGCCAACACTGAAGCTTTCTTT
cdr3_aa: CASSDGRANTEAFF

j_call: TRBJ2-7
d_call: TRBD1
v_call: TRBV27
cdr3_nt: TGTGCCAGCAGTCCCCGACAGGGAGTCCCCTACGAGCAGTACTTC
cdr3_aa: CASSPRQGVPYEQYF

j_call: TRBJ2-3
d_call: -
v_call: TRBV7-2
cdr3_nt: TGTGCCAGCAGCCCTCTATCGCCCTCGAAGGATACGCAGTATTTT
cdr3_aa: CASSPLSPSKDTQYF

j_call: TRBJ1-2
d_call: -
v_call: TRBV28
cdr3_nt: TGTGCCAGCAGTCCAGAATATGGCTACACCTTC
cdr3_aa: CASSPEYGYTF

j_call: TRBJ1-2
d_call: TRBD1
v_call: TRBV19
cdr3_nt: TGTGCCAGTACCCCGGGACAGGGGATCTCTGGCTACACCTTC
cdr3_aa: CASTPGQGISGYTF

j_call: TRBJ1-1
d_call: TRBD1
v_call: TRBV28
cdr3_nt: TGTGCCAGCAGTGGGGGCCAGGGGGAAACTGAAGCTTTCTTT
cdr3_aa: CASSGGQGETEAFF

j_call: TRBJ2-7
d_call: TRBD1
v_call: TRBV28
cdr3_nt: TGTGCCAGCAGGCCGAGGGGACAGGGCCCTTCCTACGAGCAGTACTTC
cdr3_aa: CASRPRGQGPSYEQYF

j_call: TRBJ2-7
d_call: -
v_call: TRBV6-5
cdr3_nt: TGTGCCAGCAGGGGGGCTGCGGACGAGCAGTACTTC
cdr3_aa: CASRGAADEQYF

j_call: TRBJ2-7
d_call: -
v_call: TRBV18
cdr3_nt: TGTGCCAGCTCACGGAGGGGCGGGACGACCTACGAGCAGTACTTC
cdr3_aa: CASSRRGGTTYEQYF